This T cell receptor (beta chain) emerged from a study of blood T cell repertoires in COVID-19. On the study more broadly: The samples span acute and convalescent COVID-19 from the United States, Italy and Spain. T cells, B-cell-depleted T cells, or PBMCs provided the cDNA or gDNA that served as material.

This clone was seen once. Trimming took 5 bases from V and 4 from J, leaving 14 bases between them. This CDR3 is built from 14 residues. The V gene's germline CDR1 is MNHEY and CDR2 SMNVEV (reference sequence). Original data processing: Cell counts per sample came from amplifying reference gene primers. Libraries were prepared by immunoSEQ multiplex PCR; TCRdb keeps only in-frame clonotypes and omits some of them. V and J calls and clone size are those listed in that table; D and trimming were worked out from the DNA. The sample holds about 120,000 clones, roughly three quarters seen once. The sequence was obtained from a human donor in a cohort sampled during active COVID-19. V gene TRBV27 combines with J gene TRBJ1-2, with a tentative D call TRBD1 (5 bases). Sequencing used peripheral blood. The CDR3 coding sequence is TGTGCCAGCAGTCCCTCGGGGGGGAGCTATGGCTACACCTTC. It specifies CASSPSGGSYGYTF.